A single T cell receptor (beta chain) is shown here with its context. The method was immunoSEQ multiplex PCR; TCRdb's version includes in-frame clones alone and lacks a portion of them. Of roughly 150,000 clones listed, 75% to 80% were seen once; the top ten hold approximately 15%. This entry comes from a study of blood T cell repertoires in COVID-19. Whole-study context: The analysed material was cDNA or gDNA that came from T cells, B-cell-depleted T cells, or PBMCs.

Trimming left V 8 bases short and J 6 bases short, with 11 bases between. This CDR3 is built from 12 residues. Germline-derived CDR1 and CDR2 are MNHEY and SVGAGI. The rearrangement uses TRBV6-5 and TRBJ2-1; D perhaps matches TRBD1 (5 bases). The sequence derives from a woman older than 75 with acute or convalescent COVID-19. Sequencing was done on a sample of peripheral blood. The CDR3 DNA reads TGTGCCAGCCGGCTAGGGGTCAATGAGCAGTTCTTC. It yields the protein CASRLGVNEQFF.